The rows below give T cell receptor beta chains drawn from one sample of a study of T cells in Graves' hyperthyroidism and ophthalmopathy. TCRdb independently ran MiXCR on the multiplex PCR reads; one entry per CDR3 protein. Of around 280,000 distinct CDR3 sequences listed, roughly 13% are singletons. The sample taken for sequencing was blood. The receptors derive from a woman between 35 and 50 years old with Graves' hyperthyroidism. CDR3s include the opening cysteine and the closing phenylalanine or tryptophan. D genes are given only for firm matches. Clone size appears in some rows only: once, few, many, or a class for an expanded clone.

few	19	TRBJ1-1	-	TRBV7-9	CASSSPHPPIGVLGTEAFF	TGTGCCAGCAGCTCCCCTCACCCCCCAATAGGTGTCCTGGGCACTGAAGCTTTCTTT
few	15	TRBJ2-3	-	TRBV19	CASSPQTASTDTQYF	TGTGCCAGTAGTCCCCAGACAGCTAGCACAGATACGCAGTATTTT
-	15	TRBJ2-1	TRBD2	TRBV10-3	CATSPTSGRTGEQFF	TGTGCCACCAGTCCGACTAGCGGGAGAACCGGTGAGCAGTTCTTC
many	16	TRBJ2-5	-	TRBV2	CASSEALGRTQETQYF	TGTGCCAGCAGTGAAGCGCTAGGACGGACCCAAGAGACCCAGTACTTC
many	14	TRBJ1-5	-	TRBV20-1	CSARRGQQNQPQHF	TGCAGTGCTAGACGAGGGCAGCAGAATCAGCCCCAGCATTTT
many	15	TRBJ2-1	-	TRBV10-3	CAISEWRESYNEQFF	TGTGCCATCAGTGAATGGCGGGAATCCTACAATGAGCAGTTCTTC
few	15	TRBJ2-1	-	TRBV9	CASSSSGYSHNEQFF	TGTGCCAGCAGCTCCTCTGGCTACAGCCACAATGAGCAGTTCTTC
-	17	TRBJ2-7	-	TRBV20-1	CSARDTPGRGLGYEQYF	TGCAGTGCTAGAGACACCCCAGGGCGAGGGCTGGGCTACGAGCAGTACTTC
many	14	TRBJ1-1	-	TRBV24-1	CATSSGKRDTEAFF	TGTGCCACCTCATCCGGGAAAAGGGACACTGAAGCTTTCTTT
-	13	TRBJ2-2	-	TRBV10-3	CAIKVANTGELFF	TGTGCCATCAAAGTCGCTAACACCGGGGAGCTGTTTTTT
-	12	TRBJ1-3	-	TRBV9	CASSVPGNTIYF	TGTGCCAGCAGCGTCCCTGGAAACACCATATATTTT
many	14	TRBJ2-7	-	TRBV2	CASSRTLTSYEQYF	TGTGCCAGCAGCCGCACCCTAACCTCCTACGAGCAGTACTTC
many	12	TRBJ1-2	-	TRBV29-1	CSVVERDYGYTF	TGCAGCGTTGTCGAAAGGGACTATGGCTACACCTTC
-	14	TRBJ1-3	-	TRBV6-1	CASKQVYSGNTIYF	TGTGCCAGCAAACAGGTTTACTCTGGAAACACCATATATTTT
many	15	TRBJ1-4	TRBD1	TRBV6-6	CASSYPGTGEEKLFF	TGTGCCAGCAGTTACCCCGGGACAGGGGAAGAAAAACTGTTTTTT
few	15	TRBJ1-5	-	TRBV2	CASSPSWDSNQPQHF	TGTGCCAGCAGTCCTAGCTGGGACTCCAATCAGCCCCAGCATTTT
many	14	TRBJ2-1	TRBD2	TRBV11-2	CASRSGLAGNEQFF	TGTGCCAGCAGATCAGGACTAGCGGGTAATGAGCAGTTCTTC
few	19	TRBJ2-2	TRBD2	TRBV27	CASSSTGTSGRERTGELFF	TGTGCCAGCAGTTCTACAGGGACTAGCGGGAGAGAGAGGACCGGGGAGCTGTTTTTT
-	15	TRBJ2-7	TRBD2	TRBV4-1	CASSQDSGNPYEQYF	TGCGCCAGCAGCCAAGACAGCGGGAACCCCTACGAGCAGTACTTC
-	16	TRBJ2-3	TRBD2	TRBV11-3	CASSLDPASGSHTQYF	TGTGCCAGCAGCTTAGATCCTGCTAGCGGGAGTCATACGCAGTATTTT
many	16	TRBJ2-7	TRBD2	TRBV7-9	CASSPRKASGIYEQYF	TGTGCCAGCAGCCCTAGGAAGGCTAGCGGGATCTACGAGCAGTACTTC
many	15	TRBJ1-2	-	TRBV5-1	CASSLGLGDDYGYTF	TGCGCCAGCAGCTTGGGACTAGGGGACGACTATGGCTACACCTTC
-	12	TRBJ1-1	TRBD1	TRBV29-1	CSGGQGYTEAFF	TGCAGCGGGGGACAGGGGTACACTGAAGCTTTCTTT
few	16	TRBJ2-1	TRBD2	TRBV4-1	CASSQDRLAGDNEQFF	TGCGCCAGCAGCCAAGATCGGCTAGCGGGAGACAATGAGCAGTTCTTC
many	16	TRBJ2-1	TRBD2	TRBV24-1	CATSETSGKSYNEQFF	TGTGCCACCAGTGAGACTAGCGGGAAGTCCTACAATGAGCAGTTCTTC
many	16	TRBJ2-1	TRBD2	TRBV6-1	CASSGGGRARNNEQFF	TGTGCCAGCAGTGGCGGCGGGAGGGCCCGGAACAATGAGCAGTTCTTC
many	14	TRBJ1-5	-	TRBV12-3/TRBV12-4	CASSLFQGTQPQHF	TGTGCCAGCAGTTTATTTCAGGGGACTCAGCCCCAGCATTTT
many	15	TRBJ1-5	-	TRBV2	CASSATVSSNQPQHF	TGTGCCAGCAGTGCGACAGTTTCTAGCAATCAGCCCCAGCATTTT
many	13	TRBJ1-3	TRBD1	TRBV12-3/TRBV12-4	CASSSDRGNTIYF	TGTGCCAGCAGCTCGGACAGGGGAAACACCATATATTTT
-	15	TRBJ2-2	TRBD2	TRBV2	CATGGGTRSTGELFF	TGTGCCACCGGGGGCGGGACTAGAAGTACCGGGGAGCTGTTTTTT
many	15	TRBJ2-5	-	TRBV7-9	CASSFNEGLQETQYF	TGTGCCAGCAGTTTCAACGAGGGCCTCCAAGAGACCCAGTACTTC
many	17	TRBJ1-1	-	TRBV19	CASSIAGGYGMNTEAFF	TGTGCCAGTAGTATAGCGGGGGGCTACGGGATGAACACTGAAGCTTTCTTT
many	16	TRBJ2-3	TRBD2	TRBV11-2	CASSFGTSQSGDTQYF	TGTGCCAGCAGCTTCGGGACTAGCCAAAGTGGAGATACGCAGTATTTT
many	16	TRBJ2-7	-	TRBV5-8	CASSRRGLATGYEQYF	TGTGCCAGCAGCAGACGTGGGCTAGCGACAGGCTACGAGCAGTACTTC
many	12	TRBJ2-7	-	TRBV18	CASSARGDEQYF	TGTGCCAGCTCGGCACGGGGCGACGAGCAGTACTTC
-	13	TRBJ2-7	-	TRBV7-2	CASSSVGPYEQYF	TGTGCCAGCAGCTCGGTCGGCCCCTACGAGCAGTACTTC
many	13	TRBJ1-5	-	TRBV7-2	CASSLNENQPQHF	TGTGCCAGCAGCTTAAATGAGAATCAGCCCCAGCATTTT
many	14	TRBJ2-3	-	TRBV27	CASKLGFSTDTQYF	TGTGCCAGCAAACTGGGATTCTCCACAGATACGCAGTATTTT
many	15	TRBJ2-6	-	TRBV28	CASSLPSTGANVLTF	TGTGCCAGCAGTTTACCCAGCACTGGGGCCAACGTCCTGACTTTC
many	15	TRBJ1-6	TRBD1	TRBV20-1	CSAPTGGSYNSPLHF	TGCAGTGCCCCGACAGGGGGTTCCTATAATTCACCCCTCCACTTT
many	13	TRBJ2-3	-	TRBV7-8	CASSLGDWNTQYF	TGTGCCAGCAGCTTAGGGGATTGGAATACGCAGTATTTT
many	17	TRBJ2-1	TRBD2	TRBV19	CASSTPPGGLLYNEQFF	TGTGCCAGTAGTACCCCGCCGGGGGGGTTACTCTACAATGAGCAGTTCTTC
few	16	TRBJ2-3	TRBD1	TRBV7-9	CASSSGQGEWTDTQYF	TGTGCCAGCAGCTCCGGGCAGGGGGAGTGGACAGATACGCAGTATTTT
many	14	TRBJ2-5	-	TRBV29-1	CSVAIGGLRETQYF	TGCAGCGTCGCGATCGGGGGTTTGCGAGAGACCCAGTACTTC
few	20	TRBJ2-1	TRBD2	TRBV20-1	CSARDMVASGRRSSYNEQFF	TGCAGTGCTAGAGATATGGTGGCGAGCGGGAGGCGCAGCTCCTACAATGAGCAGTTCTTC
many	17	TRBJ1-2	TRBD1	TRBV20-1	CSGWAPGQGSTGGGYTF	TGCAGTGGATGGGCTCCGGGACAGGGGAGTACGGGAGGTGGCTACACCTTC
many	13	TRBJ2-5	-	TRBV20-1	CSAEHRGQETQYF	TGCAGTGCCGAACATAGGGGCCAAGAGACCCAGTACTTC
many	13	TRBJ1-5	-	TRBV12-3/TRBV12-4	CASSLALDQPQHF	TGTGCCAGCAGTTTAGCGCTTGATCAGCCCCAGCATTTT
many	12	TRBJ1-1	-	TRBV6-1	CASRPGHSTAFF	TGTGCCAGTCGACCAGGCCATTCAACGGCTTTCTTT
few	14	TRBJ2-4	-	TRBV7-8	CASSLEGAKNIQYF	TGTGCCAGCAGCTTAGAAGGGGCCAAAAACATTCAGTACTTC
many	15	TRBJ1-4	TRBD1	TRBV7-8	CASSVQGATNEKLFF	TGTGCCAGCAGCGTACAGGGGGCAACTAATGAAAAACTGTTTTTT
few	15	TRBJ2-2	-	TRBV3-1	CASSPLGQYTGELFF	TGTGCCAGCAGCCCACTAGGACAGTACACCGGGGAGCTGTTTTTT
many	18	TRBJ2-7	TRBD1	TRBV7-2	CASSWGEPGTGISYEQYF	TGTGCCAGCAGCTGGGGGGAGCCCGGGACAGGAATTTCCTACGAGCAGTACTTC
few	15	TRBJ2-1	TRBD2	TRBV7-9	CASSASGRGGDEQFF	TGTGCCAGCAGCGCTAGCGGGAGAGGAGGTGATGAGCAGTTCTTC